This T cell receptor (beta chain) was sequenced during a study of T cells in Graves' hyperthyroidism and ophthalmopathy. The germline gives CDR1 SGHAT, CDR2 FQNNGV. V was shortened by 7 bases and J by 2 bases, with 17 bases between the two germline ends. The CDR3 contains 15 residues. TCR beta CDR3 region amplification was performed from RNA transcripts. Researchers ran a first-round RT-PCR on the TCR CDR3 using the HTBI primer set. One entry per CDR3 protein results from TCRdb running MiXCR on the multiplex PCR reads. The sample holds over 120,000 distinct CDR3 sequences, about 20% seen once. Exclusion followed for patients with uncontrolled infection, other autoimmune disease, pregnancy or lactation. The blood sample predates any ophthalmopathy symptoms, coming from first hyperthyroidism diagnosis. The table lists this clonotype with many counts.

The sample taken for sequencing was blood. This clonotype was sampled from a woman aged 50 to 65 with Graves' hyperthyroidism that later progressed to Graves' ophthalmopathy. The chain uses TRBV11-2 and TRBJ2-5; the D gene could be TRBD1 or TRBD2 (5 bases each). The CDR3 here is CASNYNPGRQETQYF. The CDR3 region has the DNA TGTGCCAGCAACTATAATCCGGGACGTCAAGAGACCCAGTACTTC.